The T cell receptor (beta chain) described here comes from a study of metastatic and nonmetastatic thyroid tumors. Study in general: For malignant and benign thyroid patients, tumor or nodule tissue and blood were the sources whose repertoires were compared. Study observations and caveats: Malignant tumors reportedly showed significantly higher TCR beta diversity than benign nodules in both blood and tumor.

Study processing details: The study took CDR3 differences across clinicopathological groups and made a distant-metastasis classifier for papillary thyroid cancer from them. MiXCR was used by TCRdb to re-call the PCR reads. It is TCRdb's table, rather than the study itself, that gives the V and J calls and clone size. The table includes approximately 30,000 clones, less than 4% detected once. J gave up 3 bases and V 4 bases, and 2 bases lay outside the gene matches. Germline loops: CDR1 SGHAT, CDR2 FQNNGV. The CDR3 contains 15 residues. This clone was seen ten or more times. Antigen specificity is unknown. Ahead of thyroid surgery, no patient had received treatment of any kind.

This chain links TRBV11-2 with TRBJ2-1; TRBD2 agrees at 11 bases. Sequences were obtained from blood. The receptor was derived from a male donor with papillary thyroid cancer or a benign thyroid nodule (not recorded which). Some clones in this sample may be carry-over from other donors' samples. The DNA of the CDR3 is TGTGCCAGCAGCTCCGGGACTAGCGGCTACAATGAGCAGTTCTTC. Translated: CASSSGTSGYNEQFF. Variable domain in full (rest from reference TRBV11-2 and TRBJ2-1): EAGVAQSPRYKIIEKRQSVAFWCNPISGHATLYWYQQILGQGPKLLIQFQNNGVVDDSQLPKDRFSAERLKGVDSTLKIQPAKLEDSAVYLCASSSGTSGYNEQFFGPGTRLTVL.